This TCR beta chain was sequenced in a study of cytomegalovirus exposure and HLA in healthy donors (dated by TCRdb to about 2017). Broadly, across the study: According to a later analysis, one platform produced both the roughly 130 validation repertoires and the 670 or so repertoires of the first cohort. The study was designed to test whether signatures of past pathogen exposure could be identified by cataloging public T cell receptors. In addition to the first cohort of hundreds of subjects, a separate validation cohort of 130 or so different subjects was used. To predict cytomegalovirus infection status, the study brought together high-throughput TCR immunosequencing, statistical association of individual TCRs with disease status, and machine learning. Overall results and qualifications from the work: Of the cluster scores, roughly 95% were above 0 in a later analysis, which found that TCRs clustered in the first cohort also tended to co-occur in the 120 or so validation repertoires. A later analysis had no HLA typing for the validation cohort, so co-occurrence there was scored across all 130 or so repertoires. Most TCR sequences were seen in very few donors, while some public TCRs were found in many individuals. In both the original and validation cohorts, the classifier was reported to diagnose cytomegalovirus status with high specificity and sensitivity. Three of the identified cytomegalovirus-associated TCR beta chains were confirmed in vitro to be specific for cytomegalovirus antigens. In the study, approximately 150 TCR beta chains were listed as associated with cytomegalovirus. It was suggested by the authors that the approach could potentially be generalized to other disease states and immunological phenotypes.

Donors formed part of the validation cohort, which comprised about 130 subjects and was distinct from the first cohort of several hundred subjects. Library construction relied on the immunoSEQ multiplex PCR assay. On the study's bioinformatics: A statistical classification framework was developed to diagnose cytomegalovirus status using the catalog of TCR beta chain sequences. Held by TCRdb, this immuneACCESS table contains in-frame sequences only and omits some clones. Under half of the omission traces to an unresolved V gene where checked; the cause of the rest is unknown. The V and J calls and clone size were taken over from that table, and D and trimming were inferred from the DNA. The sample table contains about 76,000 clones; only one count was recorded for over 85% of them. In total, the top ten clones hold about 1.6% of the sample. Comments on this clone: It has no known antigen specificity. Base qualities are missing; no much larger clone stands one base away.

Sequenced: PBMCs. This receptor was identified in a young man in good health and CMV-seropositive.

Here the CDR3 is given as CASSLGQLGYTF. The base sequence is TGTGCCAGCAGTTTAGGGCAGTTGGGCTACACCTTC. This receptor chain uses TRBV28 and TRBJ1-2, with the D segment identity uncertain. The cysteine opens and the phenylalanine closes a CDR3 of 12 amino acids. This entry keeps only the CDR3 DNA: 36 bases, framed from base 1. CDR1 and CDR2 (MDHEN, SYDVKM) derive from the germline V gene. The trim is 2 bases for V and 8 bases for J, with a gap of 9 bases between the germline ends.